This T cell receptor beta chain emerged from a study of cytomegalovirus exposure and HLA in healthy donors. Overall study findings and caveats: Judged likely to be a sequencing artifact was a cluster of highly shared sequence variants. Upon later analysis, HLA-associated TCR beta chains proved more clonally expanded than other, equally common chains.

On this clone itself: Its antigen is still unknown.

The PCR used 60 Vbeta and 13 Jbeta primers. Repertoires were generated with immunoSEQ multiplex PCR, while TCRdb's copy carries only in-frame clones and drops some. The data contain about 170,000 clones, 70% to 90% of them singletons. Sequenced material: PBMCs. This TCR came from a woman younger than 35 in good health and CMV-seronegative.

The CDR3 spells CASSLVLGGFPGGTQYF. The CDR3 region has the DNA TGCGCCAGCAGCTTGGTGCTGGGGGGGTTTCCCGGTGGGACCCAGTACTTC. The chain carries TRBV5-1 and TRBJ2-5; 7 bases map to TRBD2. Germline V gene sequence: CDR1 SGHRS, CDR2 YFSETQ. V lost 0 bases to trimming and J lost 7 bases; unmatched junction nucleotides: 15. The CDR3 totals 17 residues.